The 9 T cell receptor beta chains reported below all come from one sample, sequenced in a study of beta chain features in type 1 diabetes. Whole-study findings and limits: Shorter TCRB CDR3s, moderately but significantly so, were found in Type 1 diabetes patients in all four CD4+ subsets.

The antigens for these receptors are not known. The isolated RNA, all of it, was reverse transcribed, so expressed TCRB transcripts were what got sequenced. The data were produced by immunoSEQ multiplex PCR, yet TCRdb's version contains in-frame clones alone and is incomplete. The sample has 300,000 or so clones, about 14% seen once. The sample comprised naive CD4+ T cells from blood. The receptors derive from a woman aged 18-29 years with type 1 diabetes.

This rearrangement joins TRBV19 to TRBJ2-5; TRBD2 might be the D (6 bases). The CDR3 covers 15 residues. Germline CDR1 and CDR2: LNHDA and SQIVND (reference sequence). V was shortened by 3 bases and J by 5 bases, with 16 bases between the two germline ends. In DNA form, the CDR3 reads TGTGCCAGTAGTATCGCCCGGCGGGGTAGGGAGACCCAGTACTTC. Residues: CASSIARRGRETQYF.

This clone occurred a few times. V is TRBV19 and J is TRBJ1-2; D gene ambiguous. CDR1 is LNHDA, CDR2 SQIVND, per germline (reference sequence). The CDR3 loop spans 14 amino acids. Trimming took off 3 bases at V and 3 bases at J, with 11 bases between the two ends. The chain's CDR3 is CASSIAPGYYGYTF. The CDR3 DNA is TGTGCCAGTAGTATCGCCCCAGGATACTATGGCTACACCTTC.

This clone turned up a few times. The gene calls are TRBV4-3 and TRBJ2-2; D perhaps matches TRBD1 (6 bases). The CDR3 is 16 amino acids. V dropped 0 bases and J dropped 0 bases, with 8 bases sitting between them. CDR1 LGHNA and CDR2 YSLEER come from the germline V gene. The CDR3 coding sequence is TGCGCCAGCAGCCAAGAAGCAGGGGCGAACACCGGGGAGCTGTTTTTT. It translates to CASSQEAGANTGELFF.

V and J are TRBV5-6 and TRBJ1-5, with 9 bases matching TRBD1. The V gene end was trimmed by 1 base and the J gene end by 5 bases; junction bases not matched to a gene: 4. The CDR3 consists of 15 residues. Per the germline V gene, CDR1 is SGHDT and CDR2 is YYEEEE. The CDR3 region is CASSLWTGVHQPQHF. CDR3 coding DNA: TGTGCCAGCAGCTTGTGGACAGGGGTCCATCAGCCCCAGCATTTT.

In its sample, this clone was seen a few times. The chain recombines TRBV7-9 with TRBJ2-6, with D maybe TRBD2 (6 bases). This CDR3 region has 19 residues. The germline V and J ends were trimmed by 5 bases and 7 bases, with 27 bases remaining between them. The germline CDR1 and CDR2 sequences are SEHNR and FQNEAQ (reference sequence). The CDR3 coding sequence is TGTGCCAGCAGCCCCCCGGGTGGCGTTCAGGTGGGGGGAGCCAACGTCCTGACTTTC. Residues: CASSPPGGVQVGGANVLTF.

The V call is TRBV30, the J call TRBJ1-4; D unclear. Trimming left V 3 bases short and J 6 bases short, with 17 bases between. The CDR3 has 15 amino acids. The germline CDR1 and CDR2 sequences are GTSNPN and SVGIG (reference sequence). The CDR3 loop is CAWRAPGPGDEKLFF. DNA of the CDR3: TGTGCCTGGAGGGCGCCCGGTCCCGGGGATGAAAAACTGTTTTTT.

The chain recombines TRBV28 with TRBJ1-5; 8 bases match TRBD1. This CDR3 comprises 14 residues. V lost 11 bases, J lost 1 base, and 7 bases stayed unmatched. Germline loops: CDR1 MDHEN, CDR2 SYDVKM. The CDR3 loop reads CASRQGNSNQPQHF. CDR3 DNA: TGTGCCTCCAGACAGGGGAACAGCAATCAGCCCCAGCATTTT.

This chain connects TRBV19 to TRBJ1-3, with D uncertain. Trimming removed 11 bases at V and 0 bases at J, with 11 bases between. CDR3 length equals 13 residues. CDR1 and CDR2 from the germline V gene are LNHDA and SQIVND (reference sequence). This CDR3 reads CACRLASGNTIYF. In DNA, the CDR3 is TGTGCCTGTCGCTTGGCCTCTGGAAACACCATATATTTT.

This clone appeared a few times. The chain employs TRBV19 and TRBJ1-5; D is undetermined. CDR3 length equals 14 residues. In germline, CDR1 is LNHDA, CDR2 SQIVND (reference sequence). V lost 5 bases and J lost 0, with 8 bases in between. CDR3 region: CASSELNSNQPQHF. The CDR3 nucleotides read TGTGCCAGTAGTGAGTTGAATAGCAATCAGCCCCAGCATTTT. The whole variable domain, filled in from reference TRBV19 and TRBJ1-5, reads DGGITQSPKYLFRKEGQNVTLSCEQNLNHDAMYWYRQDPGQGLRLIYYSQIVNDFQKGDIAEGYSVSREKKESFPLTVTSAQKNPTAFYLCASSELNSNQPQHFGDGTRLSIL.